The TCR beta chain described here comes from a study of PD-1 blockade in classical Hodgkin lymphoma. The time point here: newly diagnosed, previously untreated cHL patient sample. Comparison used PBMCs from newly diagnosed, untreated classical Hodgkin lymphoma. General observations from the study: Newly diagnosed patients were reported to exhibit reduced baseline TCR diversity relative to healthy donors. Repertoires differed for reasons still undefined, possibly disease activity or prior therapy.

Some clones are missing from TCRdb's copy, which holds only in-frame ones; the method was immunoSEQ multiplex PCR. The sample has roughly 77,000 clones, about 93% seen once. A word on this clone: The antigen is unknown.

CDR1 is GTSNPN, CDR2 SVGIG, per germline (reference sequence). V gave up 4 bases and J gave up 2 bases, with 11 bases separating them. The CDR3 consists of 13 residues. The chain uses TRBV30 and TRBJ1-1; the D gene is possibly TRBD1 (6 bases). The clonotype originates from a human donor with classical Hodgkin lymphoma. Sequenced input: peripheral blood mononuclear cells (PBMCs). The CDR3 region is CAWTTGINTEAFF. The CDR3 region has the DNA TGTGCCTGGACAACAGGGATAAACACTGAAGCTTTCTTT.